The T cell receptor beta chain described here comes from a study of T cells after yellow fever vaccination. Via MiXCR, TCRdb re-called the 5' RACE reads, giving one row per CDR3 protein. Of 250,000 to 400,000 distinct CDR3 sequences in the sample, over 3.5% were seen once. This clonotype was seen ten or more times. The CDR3 contains 14 residues. V was pared by 2 bases and J by 2 bases, with 10 bases between. The germline gives CDR1 SGHTA, CDR2 FQGTGA. The material sequenced was PBMCs, taken 5 days after the yellow fever booster vaccination. The clonotype was recovered from a man between 18 and 35 years old who received the YFV17D yellow fever vaccine. V gene TRBV7-3 combines with J gene TRBJ2-7; D perhaps matches TRBD1 (6 bases). Here the CDR3 DNA reads TGTGCCAGCAGCTTATTAGCAGGGGCCTACGAGCAGTACTTC. It encodes CASSLLAGAYEQYF.